Listed below are T cell receptor beta chains from one sample, sequenced in a study of blood T cells in healthy people across ages. TCRdb analysed the 5' RACE reads with MiXCR anew, one entry per CDR3 protein. The sample carries over 600,000 distinct CDR3 sequences, 35% to 60% recorded once. Sequenced input: blood. Source of these receptors: an elderly man in good health. Both conserved end residues are part of each CDR3. A D gene is named only where the DNA matches it firmly. Part of the rows lack a size; the others show once, few, many or a class for expanded clones.

>TRBJ1-1|TRBV12-3/TRBV12-4|-|-
TGTGCCAGCAGGGATCGGACGAACACTGAAGCTTTCTTT
CASRDRTNTEAFF
>TRBJ2-4|TRBV7-2|-|-
TGTGCCAGCAGCCAAGCGATTTGGAACATTCAGTACTTC
CASSQAIWNIQYF
>TRBJ2-3|TRBV24-1|-|-
TGTGCCACCAGTGATTTGGGCCCGGACACAGTTACGCAGTATTTT
CATSDLGPDTVTQYF
>TRBJ1-2|TRBV10-3|-|-
TGTGCCATGACGGCGGGTGGCTATGGCTACACCTTC
CAMTAGGYGYTF
>TRBJ2-1|TRBV7-2|TRBD2|few
TGTGCCAGCAGCTTGGACAGGACTAGCGGTTACAATGAGCAGTTCTTC
CASSLDRTSGYNEQFF
>TRBJ2-7|TRBV20-1|TRBD2|few
TGCAGCCTAGCTAGCGGTCGCTCCTACGAGCAGTACTTC
CSLASGRSYEQYF
>TRBJ2-5|TRBV9|-|-
TGTGCCAGCAGCGTAGGGATTCAAGAGACCCAGTACTTC
CASSVGIQETQYF
>TRBJ1-1|TRBV20-1|-|-
TGCAGTGCTAGAGATATGAGGGACACTGAAGCTTTCTTT
CSARDMRDTEAFF
>TRBJ2-5|TRBV20-1|TRBD1|-
TGCAGTATGGAACAGGGGATGATTGAGACCCAGTACTTC
CSMEQGMIETQYF
>TRBJ2-4|TRBV4-1|-|-
TGCGCCAGCACCCAACAGCTCCTAGCCAAAAACATTCAGTACTTC
CASTQQLLAKNIQYF
>TRBJ1-6|TRBV7-2|-|-
TGTGCCAGCAGCCAAGACGGATATAATTCACCCCTCCACTTT
CASSQDGYNSPLHF
>TRBJ2-1|TRBV7-3|TRBD2|few
TGTGCCAGCAGCACTAGCGGACATAGCTCCTACAATGAGCAGTTCTTC
CASSTSGHSSYNEQFF
>TRBJ1-2|TRBV6-1|-|-
TGTGCCAGCAGAAGCAAATGGAATGGGGACTATGGCTACACCTTC
CASRSKWNGDYGYTF
>TRBJ2-1|TRBV6-5|-|-
TGTGCCAGCGGCAAAACGGGGGGACAGATCTACAATGAGCAGTTCTTC
CASGKTGGQIYNEQFF